This entry features one T cell receptor (beta chain) sequence. This sample's time point: newly diagnosed GD, antithyroid drugs for less than 3 months. RNA from PBMCs was the source of the TCR library. Construction of the TCR beta libraries employed iRepertoire HTBI primers in conjunction with Arm-PCR of CDR3 regions. MiXCR, run by TCRdb on the multiplex PCR reads, gives a single entry per CDR3 protein. The sample yields hundreds of thousands of distinct CDR3 sequences, less than 15% seen once. This specimen comes from a study of regulatory T cells in long-lasting Graves disease. Trimming removed 2 bases from V and 0 bases from J, with 14 bases in between. The CDR3 is 15 residues long. Germline V gives CDR1 DFQATT, CDR2 SNEGSKA (reference sequence). These data were also reused for a study on T cells in Graves' hyperthyroidism and ophthalmopathy. That paper adds: Investigators excluded patients with uncontrolled infection, other autoimmune disease, pregnancy or lactation. Clinical symptoms, serum thyroxine and TRAb, thyroid ultrasound and orbital computed tomography together formed the diagnostic basis.

This sequence originates from a man aged 25-45 years with Graves disease. The input for sequencing was peripheral blood mononuclear cells (PBMCs), taken at new diagnosis, from a patient treated with antithyroid drugs. The chain carries TRBV20-1 and TRBJ2-7, with D possibly matching TRBD1 (5 bases). The CDR3 reads CSARPLGDSSYEQYF. The DNA for the CDR3 is TGCAGTGCTAGACCCCTAGGAGACAGCTCCTACGAGCAGTACTTC.